The subject of this entry is one TCR beta chain. As to time point: pre-sensitization, week 0. Treatment of the sample: therapeutic diphenylcyclopropenone sensitization with weekly scalp DPC. Participating donors were patients with alopecia, aged 18 to 70 years, considered appropriate candidates for DPC. TCRdb used MiXCR to reprocess the RACE reads, holding one entry per CDR3 protein. The sample lists fewer than 150,000 distinct CDR3 sequences, roughly 12% seen once, with about 3% in the top ten. CDR3 length: 17 residues. J was trimmed by 10 bases and V by 5 bases; bases with no gene match: 20. Germline V gene data show CDR1 as MNHEY and CDR2 as SMNVEV (reference sequence). The sample belongs to a study of human T cells and chemical hapten exposure.

The clonotype was recovered from a woman aged 18-30 years with alopecia areata. Some clones in this sample may be carry-over from other donors' samples. Here the sequenced sample was whole blood, taken in connection with sensitization to the hapten diphenylcyclopropenone (DPC). V is TRBV27 and J is TRBJ1-1; the match to TRBD1 covers 9 bases. CDR3 protein: CASSGLVGTGKVSGAFF. The CDR3 nucleotides read TGTGCCAGCAGTGGATTGGTCGGGACAGGGAAGGTTTCAGGAGCTTTCTTT.